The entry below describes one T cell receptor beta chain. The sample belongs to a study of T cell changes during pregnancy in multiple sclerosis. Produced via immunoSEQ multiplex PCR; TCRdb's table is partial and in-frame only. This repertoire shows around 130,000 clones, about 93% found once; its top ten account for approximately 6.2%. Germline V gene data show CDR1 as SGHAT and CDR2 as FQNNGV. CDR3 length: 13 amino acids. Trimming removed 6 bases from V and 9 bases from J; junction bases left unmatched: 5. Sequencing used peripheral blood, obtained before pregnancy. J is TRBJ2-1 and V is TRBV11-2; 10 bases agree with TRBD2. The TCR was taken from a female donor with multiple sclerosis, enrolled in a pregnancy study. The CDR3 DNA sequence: TGTGCCAGCAGTAGGGAGCGGGGGGGTGAGCAGTTCTTC. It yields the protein CASSRERGGEQFF.